This T cell receptor beta chain was identified during a study of beta chain features in type 1 diabetes. In its sample, this clone was seen a few times. The study reverse transcribed the entire isolated RNA, so it sequenced expressed TCRB transcripts. Clones were sequenced by immunoSEQ multiplex PCR, and TCRdb holds only the in-frame ones, with some missing. The table shows 160,000 or so clones, with less than 9.5% occurring only once. Sorting produced populations that all topped 98% purity. The CDR3 is made up of 16 amino acids. The chain joins TRBV21-1 to TRBJ2-1; the D segment call TRBD1 is taken from the table without a DNA check. TRBV21-1 is annotated as a pseudogene. The source of this sequence is a woman aged 18-29 years in good health. Specimen: central memory CD4+ T cells from blood. The CDR3 DNA is TGTGCCAGCAGCAAAGTTCCAGGGCGCTCGGAGTCTCCGCAGTTCTTC. Protein: CASSKVPGRSESPQFF.